The sequence of this TCR beta chain was determined in a study of blood T cell repertoires in COVID-19. To note about this clone: The junction departs from the called germline gene at one end, perhaps through a read error.

The table came from immunoSEQ multiplex PCR; TCRdb's copy has only in-frame clones and leaves some out. This table holds a few hundred thousand clones, 70% to 90% found once. From germline, CDR1 is SSHAT and CDR2 FNYEAQ (reference sequence). This CDR3 is 16 amino acids long. Sequences were obtained from PBMCs or T cells enriched from blood (not recorded which). The V gene is TRBV7-7, the J gene TRBJ2-2, with a weak D call TRBD2 (6 bases). The receptor was isolated from a man aged 25 to 40 who had recovered from COVID-19. CDR3 in amino acids: CASSLLETRSSGELFF. As DNA, the CDR3 is TGTGCTAGCAGCTTACTTGAGACTAGGTCTTCCGGGGAGCTGTTTTTT.